Below are 18 T cell receptor beta chains sequenced from a single sample in a study of CD8 T cells in Susac syndrome. Roughly 0.45 to 1 ug RNA was reverse transcribed with random hexamers. TCRdb passed the immunoSEQ multiplex PCR reads through MiXCR, listing each CDR3 protein once. Among roughly 400,000 distinct CDR3 sequences listed, around 85% were seen once. Sequenced sample: CD8+ T cells from PBMCs. Receptors were obtained from a human donor with multiple sclerosis.

The V gene is TRBV29-1, the J gene TRBJ2-2; D is unresolved. This CDR3 has 11 residues. CDR1 is SQVTM and CDR2 is ANQGSEA in the germline V gene. Between the trimmed V and J ends, which lost 4 bases and 6 bases, there was a span of 6 bases. The CDR3 DNA is TGCAGCGTTGTTGGGGCCGGGGAGCTGTTTTTT. Translated: CSVVGAGELFF.

This clonotype appeared once. The chain employs TRBV5-6 and TRBJ2-3; D uncertain. Germline CDR1 and CDR2: SGHDT and YYEEEE. V lost 0 bases and J 5 bases, leaving 4 bases between the germline ends. The CDR3 length is 12 residues. DNA for the CDR3: TGTGCCAGCAGCTTGGCCGAAGATACGCAGTATTTT. This codes for CASSLAEDTQYF.

The chain links TRBV30 to TRBJ2-7; D remains ambiguous. The V end was cut by 0 bases, the J end by 5 bases, with 2 bases between. Germline V gene lookup returns CDR1 GTSNPN and CDR2 SVGIG (reference sequence). This CDR3 has 10 residues. CDR3 in DNA: TGTGCCTGGAGTGTGGACGAGCAGTACTTC. Translation gives CAWSVDEQYF.

V gene TRBV6-2 or TRBV6-3 combines with J gene TRBJ1-2, with D possibly being TRBD1 (6 bases). The germline V and J ends were trimmed by 0 bases and 6 bases, with 20 bases remaining between them. This CDR3 spans 17 amino acids. Germline V CDR1 and CDR2: MNHEY, SVGEGT. CDR3 in amino acids: CASSYSIYGRGSDGYTF. DNA for the CDR3: TGTGCCAGCAGTTACTCGATTTACGGCAGGGGTTCGGATGGCTACACCTTC.

The table lists this clonotype with a count of one. V is TRBV9 and J is TRBJ2-7; perhaps TRBD2 as D (6 bases). The CDR3 totals 16 residues. The V gene lost 2 bases and the J gene lost 3 bases, with 18 bases spanning the gap. Per the germline V gene, CDR1 is SGDLS and CDR2 is YYNGEE. CDR3 coding DNA: TGTGCCAGCAGCGTGGACCGGGACTCATATTACTACGAGCAGTACTTC. It codes for CASSVDRDSYYYEQYF.

The V gene is TRBV6-1, the J gene TRBJ2-3; 11 nucleotides align to TRBD2. This CDR3 contains 16 residues. Trimming removed 2 bases from V and 1 base from J; junction bases left unmatched: 2. Per the germline V gene, CDR1 is MNHNS and CDR2 is SASEGT. The CDR3 bases are TGTGCCAGCAGTGAATGGGGACTAGCGGGCACAGATACGCAGTATTTT. Its protein is CASSEWGLAGTDTQYF.

The gene calls are TRBV4-1 and TRBJ1-1, with D unresolved. V lost 0 bases, J lost 4 bases, and 12 bases lay in between. This CDR3 spans 15 amino acids. From germline, CDR1 is MGHRA and CDR2 YSYEKL. CDR3 DNA: TGCGCCAGCAGCCAAGATAGGGAGGATTCCACTGAAGCTTTCTTT. As protein: CASSQDREDSTEAFF.

V and J are TRBV7-6 and TRBJ2-1; TRBD1 or TRBD2 may be the D gene (5 bases each). This CDR3 has 17 amino acids. From germline, CDR1 is SGHVS and CDR2 FNYEAQ. Trimming stripped 0 bases from V and 3 bases from J, with 15 bases between. The CDR3 sequence: CASSLAGTLPFYNEQFF. The CDR3 coding sequence is TGTGCCAGCAGCTTAGCGGGGACGCTACCGTTCTACAATGAGCAGTTCTTC.

J is TRBJ2-7 and V is TRBV18, with D perhaps matching TRBD2 (6 bases). V lost 6 bases, J lost 3 bases, and 12 bases lay in between. The CDR3 contains 13 residues. CDR1 and CDR2 from the germline V gene are KGHSH and LQKENI. CDR3 amino acids: CASSRPGDYEQYF. CDR3 nucleotides: TGTGCCAGCTCCCGCCCGGGAGACTACGAGCAGTACTTC. The full variable domain, with the rest looked up from reference TRBV18 and TRBJ2-7, is NAGVMQNPRHLVRRRGQEARLRCSPMKGHSHVYWYRQLPEEGLKFMVYLQKENIIDESGMPKERFSAEFPKEGPSILRIQQVVRGDSAAYFCASSRPGDYEQYFGPGTRLTVT.

This clonotype has more than one count but fewer than ten. An end of the junction differs from the germline gene, which may be a read error. The rearrangement links TRBV4-1 to TRBJ2-7; 8 bases map to TRBD2. The length of the CDR3 is 12 residues. Germline values: CDR1 MGHRA, CDR2 YSYEKL. The CDR3 DNA follows: TGCGCCAGCAGCCAGGCGGGGGGCCACCCCGACTTC. Encoded protein: CASSQAGGHPDF.

The rearrangement uses TRBV2 and TRBJ2-2, with D unresolved. The V gene lost 7 bases and the J gene lost 2 bases, with 17 bases spanning the gap. Germline V gene sequence: CDR1 SNHLY, CDR2 FYNNEI. The CDR3 loop spans 16 amino acids. DNA of the CDR3: TGTGCCAGCACCCACACCTTAGACATTAACACCGGGGAGCTGTTTTTT. Its translation is CASTHTLDINTGELFF.

The V and J genes are TRBV6-5 and TRBJ1-2; no firm D call. Per the germline V gene, CDR1 is MNHEY and CDR2 is SVGAGI. V shed 0 bases and J shed 5 bases, with 7 bases lying between them. This CDR3 is built from 13 residues. Here the CDR3 reads CASSYSEEYGYTF. DNA of the CDR3: TGTGCCAGCAGTTACTCCGAGGAGTATGGCTACACCTTC.

V gene TRBV5-4 combines with J gene TRBJ2-2, with a possible D match to TRBD2 (5 bases). The germline gives CDR1 SGHNT, CDR2 YYREEE (reference sequence). This CDR3 comprises 14 residues. V gave up 6 bases and J gave up 3 bases, with 12 bases separating them. In DNA form, the CDR3 reads TGTGCCAGCAAGGGAGCGTTACACACCGGGGAGCTGTTTTTT. Encoded protein: CASKGALHTGELFF.

This clonotype was detected once. The chain has TRBV27 and TRBJ1-5; a weak D match, TRBD1 (5 bases). Germline CDR1 MNHEY, CDR2 SMNVEV (reference sequence). The CDR3 totals 14 residues. Trimming took 4 bases from V and 5 from J, leaving 12 bases between them. The CDR3 loop reads CASSSQGPYQPQHF. The CDR3 coding sequence is TGTGCCAGCAGTTCCCAGGGACCCTATCAGCCCCAGCATTTT.

The chain employs TRBV15 and TRBJ2-5; 7 bases are shared with TRBD1. CDR3 length equals 11 residues. Trimming cost V 8 bases and J 7 bases; bases outside gene matches: 4. Germline CDR1 LNHNV, CDR2 YYDKDF (reference sequence). CDR3 in DNA: TGTGCCACCGAGGGGGCTTGGACCCAGTACTTC. This gives the protein CATEGAWTQYF.

The V call is TRBV27, the J call TRBJ1-2, with 7 positions matching TRBD1. J gave up 4 bases and V 6 bases, and 5 bases lay outside the gene matches. Germline CDR1 and CDR2: MNHEY and SMNVEV (reference sequence). The CDR3 contains 13 residues. The CDR3 here is CASRTGPPYGYTF. The CDR3 DNA reads TGTGCCAGCAGGACAGGGCCTCCCTATGGCTACACCTTC.

V gene TRBV20-1 combines with J gene TRBJ2-7; 7 bases align to TRBD1. This CDR3 has 14 residues. V gave up 0 bases and J gave up 7 bases; unmatched junction bases: 9. The germline V gene has CDR1 DFQATT and CDR2 SNEGSKA (reference sequence). CDR3 sequence reads: CSARDRDSGWEQYF. Written as DNA, the CDR3 is TGCAGTGCTAGAGATCGGGACAGTGGATGGGAGCAGTACTTC.

The rearrangement joins TRBV5-1 to TRBJ2-2; 8 bases agree with TRBD1. The V segment lost 0 bases and the J segment 3 bases; nucleotides outside the gene matches: 10. This CDR3 contains 18 residues. CDR1 is SGHRS, CDR2 YFSETQ, per germline. CDR3 sequence (DNA): TGCGCCAGCAGCTTGGCCGAGACGGACAGGGATGACACCGGGGAGCTGTTTTTT. Translating gives CASSLAETDRDDTGELFF.